The 7 T cell receptor beta chains reported below all come from one sample, sequenced in a study of type 1 and type 2 diabetes patients. The PCR template was genomic DNA. A primer set of 30 forward and 13 reverse primers amplified the CDR3. TCRdb reprocessed the multiplex PCR reads with MiXCR, giving one entry per CDR3 protein. Among about 290,000 distinct CDR3 sequences listed, around 47% were seen once. The sample comprised peripheral blood mononuclear cells (PBMCs). The receptors originated from a man between 18 and 35 years old with type 2 diabetes.

This clonotype was counted at least ten times. The V gene is TRBV24-1, the J gene TRBJ2-5; D might be TRBD1 (5 bases). CDR3 length: 13 residues. V dropped 5 bases and J dropped 2 bases, with 8 bases sitting between them. Germline V gives CDR1 KGHDR, CDR2 SFDVKD. For the CDR3, the DNA is TGTGCCACCAGTGCAGGGAAACAAGAGACCCAGTACTTC. It encodes CATSAGKQETQYF.

This clonotype was counted a few times. DNA for the CDR3: TGCAGTGCTCCGGGACGGAGTAGCACAGATACGCAGTATTTT. Its protein is CSAPGRSSTDTQYF. V gene TRBV20-1 combines with J gene TRBJ2-3; D possibly uses TRBD1 or TRBD2 (5 bases each). The germline CDR1 and CDR2 sequences are DFQATT and SNEGSKA (reference sequence). The CDR3 has 14 amino acids. V was trimmed by 5 bases and J by 0 bases, leaving 12 bases between them.

The CDR3 protein is CASSLDGEVRAFF. The DNA of the CDR3 is TGCGCCAGCAGCTTGGATGGGGAAGTACGAGCTTTCTTT. This chain joins TRBV5-1 and TRBJ1-1; no clear D gene. V dropped 0 bases and J dropped 10 bases, with 13 bases sitting between them. The CDR3 runs to 13 residues. The germline gives CDR1 SGHRS, CDR2 YFSETQ.

The CDR3 coding sequence is TGTGCCAGCAGTGAAAGCGGCGACTCTTCCGGGGAGCTGTTTTTT. Amino acids: CASSESGDSSGELFF. This chain connects TRBV6-4 to TRBJ2-2, with a weak D call TRBD2 (5 bases). Per the germline V gene, CDR1 is MRHNA and CDR2 is SNTAGT. V lost 3 bases and J lost 6, with 14 bases in between. The CDR3 runs 15 residues.

This chain connects TRBV28 to TRBJ1-1; 10 positions agree with TRBD1. After removal of 5 bases from V and 0 bases from J, the junction contained 6 bases not matched to a gene. CDR3 length: 16 residues. Germline CDR1 and CDR2: MDHEN and SYDVKM. In DNA, the CDR3 is TGTGCCAGCAGTACCGGGACAGGGGAGGTGAACACTGAAGCTTTCTTT. It is translated as CASSTGTGEVNTEAFF.

The chain recombines TRBV19 with TRBJ1-4; no reliable D call. This CDR3 is 13 amino acids long. From germline, CDR1 is LNHDA and CDR2 SQIVND (reference sequence). The V end was cut by 0 bases, the J end by 8 bases, with 7 bases between. The CDR3 DNA follows: TGTGCCAGTAGTATAGATCCGAGCGAAAAACTGTTTTTT. It specifies CASSIDPSEKLFF.

The CDR3 DNA reads TGTGCCAGCAGTTTACGGCAGCTGACCTACGAGCAGTACTTC. This gives the protein CASSLRQLTYEQYF. The chain couples TRBV27 to TRBJ2-7, with D hard to call. The CDR3 runs to 14 residues. Looked up from germline, CDR1 is MNHEY and CDR2 is SMNVEV (reference sequence). The V end lost 2 bases, the J end lost 2 bases, and 10 bases lay between the germline ends.